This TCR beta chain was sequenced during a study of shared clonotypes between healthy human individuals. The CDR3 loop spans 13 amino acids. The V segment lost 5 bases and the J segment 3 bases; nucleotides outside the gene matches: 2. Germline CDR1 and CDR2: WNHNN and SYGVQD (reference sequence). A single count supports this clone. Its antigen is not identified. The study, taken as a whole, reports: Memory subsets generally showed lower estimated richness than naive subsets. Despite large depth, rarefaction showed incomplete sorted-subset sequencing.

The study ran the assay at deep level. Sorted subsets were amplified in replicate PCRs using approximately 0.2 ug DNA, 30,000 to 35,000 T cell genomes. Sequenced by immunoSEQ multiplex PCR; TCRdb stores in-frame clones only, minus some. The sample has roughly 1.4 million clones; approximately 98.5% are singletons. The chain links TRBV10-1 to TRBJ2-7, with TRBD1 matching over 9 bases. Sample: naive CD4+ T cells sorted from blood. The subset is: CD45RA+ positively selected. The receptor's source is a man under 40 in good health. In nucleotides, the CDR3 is TGCGCCAGCAGTCGACAGGGGGGCTACGAGCAGTACTTC. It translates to CASSRQGGYEQYF.